This T cell receptor (beta chain) emerged from a study of T cells in Graves' hyperthyroidism and ophthalmopathy. Overall study context: Peripheral blood was taken when the disease was first diagnosed, before any treatment began. Study-wide results and limits: Ophthalmopathy was predicted by the model a median of approximately six months ahead of onset.

Subjects aged 18 to 65 presented with newly diagnosed hyperthyroidism of less than 2 months' duration. This clonotype was detected a few times. Its antigen is as yet unknown. V was pared by 9 bases and J by 2 bases, with 25 bases between. The CDR3 is made up of 17 amino acids. Germline loops: CDR1 SNHLY, CDR2 FYNNEI. RNA transcripts gave rise to amplified TCR beta CDR3 regions. The HTBI primer set drove a first-round RT-PCR of the TCR CDR3. One entry per CDR3 protein results from TCRdb running MiXCR on the multiplex PCR reads. This sample yields 400,000 to 500,000 distinct CDR3 sequences, of which about an eighth are seen a single time; around a sixth belongs to the top ten.

The sequence was obtained from a woman younger than 35 with Graves' hyperthyroidism. Input material: blood. V usage is TRBV2 and J usage is TRBJ1-1; D is possibly TRBD1 (5 bases). This CDR3 is CASYGAAPFFINTEAFF. The CDR3 DNA reads as TGTGCCAGTTATGGGGCAGCGCCCTTTTTTATAAACACTGAAGCTTTCTTT.